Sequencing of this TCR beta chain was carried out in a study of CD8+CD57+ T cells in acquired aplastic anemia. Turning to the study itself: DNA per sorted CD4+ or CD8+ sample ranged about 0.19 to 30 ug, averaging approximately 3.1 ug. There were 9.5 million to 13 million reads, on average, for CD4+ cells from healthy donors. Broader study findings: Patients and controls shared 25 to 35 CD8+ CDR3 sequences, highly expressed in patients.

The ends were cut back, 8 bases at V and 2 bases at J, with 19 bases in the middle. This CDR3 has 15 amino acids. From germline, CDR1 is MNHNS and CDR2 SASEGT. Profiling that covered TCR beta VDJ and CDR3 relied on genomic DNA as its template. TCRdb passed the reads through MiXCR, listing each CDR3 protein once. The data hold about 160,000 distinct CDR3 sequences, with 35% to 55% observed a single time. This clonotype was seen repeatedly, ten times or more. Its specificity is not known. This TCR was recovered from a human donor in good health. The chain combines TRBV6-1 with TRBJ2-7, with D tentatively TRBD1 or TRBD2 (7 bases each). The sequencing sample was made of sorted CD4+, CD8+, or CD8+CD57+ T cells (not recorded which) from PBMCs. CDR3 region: CASWSGNRGPYEQYF. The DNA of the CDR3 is TGTGCCAGCTGGAGCGGGAATAGGGGGCCCTACGAGCAGTACTTC.